What follows are 3 T cell receptor beta chains derived from one specimen sequenced in a study of tumor-infiltrating lymphocytes in primary liver carcinoma. For each extraction, RNA and DNA were obtained together from around 20-30 mg of unsorted bulk tissue. The researchers produced TCR beta cDNA from 400 to 650 ng total RNA with a constant-region primer. Three-round nested multiplex PCR performed with slightly modified ARM-PCR produced the TCR beta libraries. The study ran its first two PCR rounds for approximately 10 cycles each, using TRBV1-TRBV30 forward primers and a C-beta reverse primer. In TCRdb, the multiplex PCR reads were re-called with MiXCR into one record per CDR3 protein. This table holds some 110,000 distinct CDR3 sequences, around 83% found once. Source material: liver tumor tissue from sampling region 3. Subset noted: tumor region T3, left-lateral pole. All receptors come from a man aged 35 to 55 with primary liver carcinoma and hepatitis B virus infection.

Concerning this clonotype: A single base separates this from a much larger clone, so it may be a read error. The rearrangement uses TRBV7-9 and TRBJ2-7; D is undetermined. Near its end, the DNA agrees better with TRBJ2-1, so the J call may be wrong. Germline CDR1 SEHNR, CDR2 FQNEAQ (reference sequence). This CDR3 has 12 amino acids. The CDR3 sequence: CASSLTPYEQFF. Here the CDR3 DNA reads TGTGCCAGCAGCCTGACCCCCTACGAGCAGTTCTTC.

This clonotype was observed once. The chain is built from TRBV29-1 and TRBJ2-5; maybe TRBD2 (6 bases). The CDR3 runs 12 residues. Germline lookup yields CDR1 SQVTM and CDR2 ANQGSEA. CDR3 DNA: TGCAGGGGTATGGATAGCGGAGAAACCCAGTACTTC. This sequence encodes CRGMDSGETQYF.

Turning to this clonotype: Mismatch with germline at one junction end may stem from a read error. This chain joins TRBV6-5 and TRBJ2-2; D is perhaps TRBD1 (5 bases). This CDR3 has 13 residues. Per the germline V gene, CDR1 is MNHEY and CDR2 is SVGAGI. This CDR3 is CTSSYKDTRELFF. The CDR3, as DNA: TGTACCAGCAGTTACAAGGACACCAGAGAGCTGTTTTTT.